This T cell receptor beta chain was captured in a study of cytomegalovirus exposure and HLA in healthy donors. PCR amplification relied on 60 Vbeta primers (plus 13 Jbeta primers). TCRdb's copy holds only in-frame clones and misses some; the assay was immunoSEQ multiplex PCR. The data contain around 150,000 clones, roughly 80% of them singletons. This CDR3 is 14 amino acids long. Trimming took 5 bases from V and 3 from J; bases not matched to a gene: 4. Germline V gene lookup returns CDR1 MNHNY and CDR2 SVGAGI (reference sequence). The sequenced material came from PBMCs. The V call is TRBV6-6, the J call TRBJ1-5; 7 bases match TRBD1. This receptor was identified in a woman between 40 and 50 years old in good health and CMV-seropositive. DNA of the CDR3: TGTGCCAGCAGTACCACAGGGGTCAATCAGCCCCAGCATTTT. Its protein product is CASSTTGVNQPQHF.